This T cell receptor (beta chain) was identified during a study of shared clonotypes between healthy human individuals. General study findings and limits: Compared with clonotypes that all four donors shared, non-shared clonotypes had lower generation probabilities. What rarefaction showed was incomplete sorted-subset sequencing despite large depth. Tissues were not sampled, only blood, and their repertoires likely differ. Limited genetic and exposure-history diversity came from having few donors.

With regard to this clone: Its target is unknown.

Positively selected for CCR7, the CD45RO-negative cells used as naive CD8 cells excluded terminally differentiated effector memory CD45RA+ cells. The CDR3 length is 16 residues. V lost 3 bases, J lost 6 bases, and 21 bases lay in between. Per the germline V gene, CDR1 is SGHRS and CDR2 is YFSETQ. Only in-frame clones appear in the TCRdb table, and some are missing; sequencing was by immunoSEQ multiplex PCR. The sample consists of some 2,100,000 clones, 85% to 95% of them appearing once. Input material: naive CD8+ T cells from PBMCs. This clonotype was sampled from a young man in good health. Some clones in this sample may be carry-over from other donors' samples. The chain has TRBV5-1 and TRBJ1-2; a weak D match, TRBD1 (6 bases). As DNA, the CDR3 is TGCGCCAGCAGCTCCCCAGGGGATTACAGTGGGGATGGCTACACCTTC. Amino acids: CASSSPGDYSGDGYTF.